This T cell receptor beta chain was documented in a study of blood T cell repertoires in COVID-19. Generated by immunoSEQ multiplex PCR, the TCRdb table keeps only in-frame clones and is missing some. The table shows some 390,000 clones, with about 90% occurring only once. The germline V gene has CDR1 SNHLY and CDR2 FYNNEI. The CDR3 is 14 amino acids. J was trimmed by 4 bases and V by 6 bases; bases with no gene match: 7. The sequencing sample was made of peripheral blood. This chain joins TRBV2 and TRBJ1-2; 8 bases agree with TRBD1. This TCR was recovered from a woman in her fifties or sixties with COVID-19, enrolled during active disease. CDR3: CASSLDRALYGYTF. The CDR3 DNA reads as TGTGCCAGCAGCTTGGACAGGGCCCTCTATGGCTACACCTTC.